This T cell receptor (beta chain) was identified during a study of CXCR3-negative and CXCR3-positive naive CD8 T cells. Findings of the study overall: Memory CD8+ cells showed much lower diversity, while both naive subsets were comparably high. Surface CD5 matched across naive subsets, and TRB CDR3 properties served to infer TCR strength. CXCR3-negative and CXCR3-positive naive cells shared comparable TRBV-TRBJ usage, but memory cells did not. TRB CDR3s were more hydrophobic in CXCR3-positive than in CXCR3-negative naive cells.

The V gene's germline CDR1 is MNHEY and CDR2 SMNVEV (reference sequence). This CDR3 spans 15 amino acids. Preparation of TRB cDNA libraries relied on 5' RACE carrying UMI labels. TCRdb re-called the 5' RACE reads, yielding one record per CDR3 amino acid sequence without DNA. This sample's table reports about 98,000 distinct CDR3 sequences. Note on this clonotype: What it recognizes is unknown.

Naive CD8+ T cells displayed a CD45RO-CCR7+CD27+CD95- phenotype. The sequence derives from a human donor in good health. Some clones in this sample may be carry-over from other donors' samples. Source material: naive CXCR3+ CD8+ T cells from blood. Subset defined: CD45RO-CCR7+CD27+CD95- naive CD8+ T cells expressing CXCR3 (TNR3+). The gene calls are TRBV27 and TRBJ2-7; there is no DNA to check the TCRdb D call of TRBD1. The CDR3 loop is CASRRAIVGLDEQYF.